This TCR beta chain was profiled in a study of T-cell memory formation after mild COVID-19. Study background: TCR clusters showed largely donor specificity.

This clonotype was counted ten times or more. Its antigen is as yet unknown. TCRdb itself ran the 5' RACE reads through MiXCR, one entry per CDR3 protein. Among hundreds of thousands of distinct CDR3 sequences listed, over 15% were seen once. This CDR3 is built from 15 residues. With 7 bases clipped from V and 2 bases from J, the junction kept 11 bases outside the gene matches. General observations from the study: Later expanders leaned toward CD4+, whereas clones contracting from day 15 to 85 were balanced CD4/CD8. The authors left the SARS-CoV-2 specificity of second-wave clones peaking on day 37 unconfirmed.

The source material was PBMCs or a T cell subset sorted from them (not recorded which). The chain joins TRBV12-3 or TRBV12-4 to TRBJ2-7, with 7 bases that match TRBD2. The sequence was collected from an adult woman who had mild COVID-19 (a few samples of this study predate the infection). Cell type and time point are not known. In DNA, the CDR3 is TGTGCCAGCACCCGGGGCGGGGGTCAAGCCTACGAGCAGTACTTC. Translating gives CASTRGGGQAYEQYF.